The clone carrying this T cell receptor beta chain was seen once. Germline V gene sequence: CDR1 SGHVS, CDR2 FQNEAQ. CDR3 size: 18 residues. J gave up 0 bases and V 1 base, and 9 bases lay outside the gene matches. This sample is drawn from a study of T cell changes during pregnancy in multiple sclerosis. Method: immunoSEQ multiplex PCR; TCRdb's copy keeps in-frame clones and lacks some. The sample contains tens of thousands of clones, 89% of which appear only once. Source: peripheral blood, taken after pregnancy. This receptor was taken from a female donor with multiple sclerosis, enrolled in a pregnancy study. This chain connects TRBV7-8 to TRBJ2-1; 7 nucleotides align to TRBD2. The chain's CDR3 is CASSLGSAGDSSYNEQFF. The CDR3 DNA reads TGTGCCAGCAGCTTAGGTTCGGCGGGGGATAGCTCCTACAATGAGCAGTTCTTC. The full variable domain, its missing parts supplied by reference TRBV7-8 and TRBJ2-1, is GAGVSQSPRYKVAKRGQDVALRCDPISGHVSLFWYQQALGQGPEFLTYFQNEAQLDKSGLPSDRFFAERPEGSVSTLKIQRTQQEDSAVYLCASSLGSAGDSSYNEQFFGPGTRLTVL.